This TCR beta chain is from a study of CD8+ T cells in alopecia areata. Broader study findings: Among patients, TCR sharing was less clear than in mice, a difference possibly due in part to HLA diversity in the patient population.

The CDR3 covers 16 residues. V lost 0 bases to trimming and J lost 2 bases, with 11 bases between them. As for this clone: As yet, its antigen is unknown.

TCR sequencing used cDNA made by reverse transcription of extracted RNA. Clones were read by immunoSEQ multiplex PCR, and TCRdb kept only the in-frame ones, dropping some. The repertoire holds about 100,000 clones, with around 59% as singletons. This sequence originates from a human donor in good health. The chain employs TRBV23-1 and TRBJ2-1, with D possibly TRBD1 on 5 matching bases. TRBV23-1 is known as an ORF, though its function is uncertain. Sequenced sample: CD8+ T cells sorted from blood. Here the CDR3 reads CASSQSPAGPYNEQFF. CDR3 nucleotides: TGCGCCAGCAGTCAATCGCCGGCAGGGCCCTACAATGAGCAGTTCTTC.